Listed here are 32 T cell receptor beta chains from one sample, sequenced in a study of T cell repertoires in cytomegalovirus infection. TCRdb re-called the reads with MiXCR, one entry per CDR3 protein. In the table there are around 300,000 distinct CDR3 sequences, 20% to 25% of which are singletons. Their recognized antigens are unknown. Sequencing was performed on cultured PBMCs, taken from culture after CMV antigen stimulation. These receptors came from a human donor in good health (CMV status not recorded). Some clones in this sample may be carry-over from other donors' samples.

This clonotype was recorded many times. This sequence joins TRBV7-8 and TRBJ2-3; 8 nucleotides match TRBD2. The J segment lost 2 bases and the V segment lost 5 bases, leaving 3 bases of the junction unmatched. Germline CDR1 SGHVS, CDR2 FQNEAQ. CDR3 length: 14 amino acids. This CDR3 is CASSPSGLTDTQYF. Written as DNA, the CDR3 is TGTGCCAGCAGCCCTAGCGGGCTCACAGATACGCAGTATTTT.

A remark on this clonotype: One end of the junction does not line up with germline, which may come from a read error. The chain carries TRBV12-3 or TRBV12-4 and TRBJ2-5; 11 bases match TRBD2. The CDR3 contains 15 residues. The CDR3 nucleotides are TGTGCCAGCAGTGTAGCGGGAGGGCAAGGGGAGACCCAGTACTTC. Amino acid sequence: CASSVAGGQGETQYF.

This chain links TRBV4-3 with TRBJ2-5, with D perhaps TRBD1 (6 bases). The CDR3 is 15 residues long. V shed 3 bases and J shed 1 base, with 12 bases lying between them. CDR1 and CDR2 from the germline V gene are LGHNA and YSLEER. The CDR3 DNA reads TGCGCCAGCAGCCACCTCAGGGGATTCCAAGAGACCCAGTACTTC. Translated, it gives CASSHLRGFQETQYF.

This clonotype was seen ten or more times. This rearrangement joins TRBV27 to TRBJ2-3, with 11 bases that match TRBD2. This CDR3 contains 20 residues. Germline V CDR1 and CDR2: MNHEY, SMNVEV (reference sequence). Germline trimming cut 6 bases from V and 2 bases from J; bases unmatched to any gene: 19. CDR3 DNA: TGTGCCAGCAGCACAATCGGGACTAGCGGCCTCGTGGAAGTCACAGATACGCAGTATTTT. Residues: CASSTIGTSGLVEVTDTQYF.

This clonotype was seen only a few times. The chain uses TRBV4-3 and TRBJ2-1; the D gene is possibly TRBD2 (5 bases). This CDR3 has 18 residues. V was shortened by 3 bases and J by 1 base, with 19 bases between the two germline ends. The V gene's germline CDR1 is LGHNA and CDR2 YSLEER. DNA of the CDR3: TGCGCCAGCAGCCAGAGGGCGGGTGCGGAATTGTCCTACAATGAGCAGTTCTTC. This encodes CASSQRAGAELSYNEQFF.

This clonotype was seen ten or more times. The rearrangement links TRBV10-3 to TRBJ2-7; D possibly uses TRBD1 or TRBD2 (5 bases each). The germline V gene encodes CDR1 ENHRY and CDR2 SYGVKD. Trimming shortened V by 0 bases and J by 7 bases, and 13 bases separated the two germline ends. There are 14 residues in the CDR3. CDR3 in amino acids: CAISESTRWGEQYF. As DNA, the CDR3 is TGTGCCATCAGTGAGTCCACTCGATGGGGGGAGCAGTACTTC.

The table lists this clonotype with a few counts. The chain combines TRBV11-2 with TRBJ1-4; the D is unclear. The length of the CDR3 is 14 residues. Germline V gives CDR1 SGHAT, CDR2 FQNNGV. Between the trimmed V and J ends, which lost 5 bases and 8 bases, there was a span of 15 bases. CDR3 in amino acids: CASSNGIQGEKLFF. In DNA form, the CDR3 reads TGTGCCAGCAGCAACGGGATACAAGGAGAAAAACTGTTTTTT.

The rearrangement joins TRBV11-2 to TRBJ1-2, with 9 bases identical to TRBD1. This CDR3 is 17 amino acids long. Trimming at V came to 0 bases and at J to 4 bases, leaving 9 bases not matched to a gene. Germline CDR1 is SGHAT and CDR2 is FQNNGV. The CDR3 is CASSLDLTGGAGYGYTF. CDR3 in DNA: TGTGCCAGCAGCTTAGATCTTACAGGGGGCGCGGGCTATGGCTACACCTTC.

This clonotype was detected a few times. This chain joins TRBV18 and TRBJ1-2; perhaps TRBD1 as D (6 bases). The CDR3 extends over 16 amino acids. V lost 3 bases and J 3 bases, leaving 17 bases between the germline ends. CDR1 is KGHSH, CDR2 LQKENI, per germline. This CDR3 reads CASSPRTAPSDYGYTF. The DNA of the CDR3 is TGTGCCAGCTCACCGAGGACAGCCCCTAGTGACTATGGCTACACCTTC. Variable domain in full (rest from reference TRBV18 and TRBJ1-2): NAGVMQNPRHLVRRRGQEARLRCSPMKGHSHVYWYRQLPEEGLKFMVYLQKENIIDESGMPKERFSAEFPKEGPSILRIQQVVRGDSAAYFCASSPRTAPSDYGYTFGSGTRLTVV.

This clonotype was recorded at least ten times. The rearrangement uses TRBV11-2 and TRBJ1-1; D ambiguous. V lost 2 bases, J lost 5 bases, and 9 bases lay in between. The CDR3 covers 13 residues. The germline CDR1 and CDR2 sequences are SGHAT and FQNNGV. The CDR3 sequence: CASSLFLRTEAFF. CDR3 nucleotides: TGTGCCAGCAGCTTATTCCTCCGGACTGAAGCTTTCTTT.

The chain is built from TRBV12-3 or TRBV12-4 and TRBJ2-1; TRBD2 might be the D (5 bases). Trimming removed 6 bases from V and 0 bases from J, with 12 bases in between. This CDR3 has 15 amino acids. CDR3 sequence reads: CASSLGLTSYNEQFF. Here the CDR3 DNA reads TGTGCCAGCAGCCTAGGACTGACCTCCTACAATGAGCAGTTCTTC.

This CDR3 reads CASSQVFRDPWGYTF. CDR3 nucleotide sequence: TGCGCCAGCAGCCAAGTGTTCAGGGACCCGTGGGGCTACACCTTC. The V and J genes are TRBV4-1 and TRBJ1-2; possibly TRBD1 for D (5 bases). In germline, CDR1 is MGHRA, CDR2 YSYEKL. This CDR3 comprises 15 residues. With 1 base removed from V and 8 bases from J, the gap between germline ends came to 17 bases.

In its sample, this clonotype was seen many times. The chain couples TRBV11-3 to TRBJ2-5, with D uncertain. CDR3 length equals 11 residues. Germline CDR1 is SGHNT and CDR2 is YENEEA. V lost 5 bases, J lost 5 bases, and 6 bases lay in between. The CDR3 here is CASSTRETQYF. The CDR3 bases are TGTGCCAGCAGCACCCGGGAGACCCAGTACTTC.

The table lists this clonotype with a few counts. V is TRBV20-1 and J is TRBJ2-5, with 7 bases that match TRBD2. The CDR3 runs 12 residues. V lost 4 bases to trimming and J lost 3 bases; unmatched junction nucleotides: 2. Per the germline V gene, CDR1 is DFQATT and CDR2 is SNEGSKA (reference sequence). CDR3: CSATSGKETQYF. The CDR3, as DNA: TGCAGTGCTACTAGCGGCAAAGAGACCCAGTACTTC.

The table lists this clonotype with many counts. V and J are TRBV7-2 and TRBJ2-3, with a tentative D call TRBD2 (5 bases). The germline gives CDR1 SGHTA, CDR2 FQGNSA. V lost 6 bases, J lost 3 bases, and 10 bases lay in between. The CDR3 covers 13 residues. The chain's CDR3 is CASRPLATDTQYF. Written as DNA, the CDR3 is TGTGCCAGCAGACCTCTAGCAACAGATACGCAGTATTTT.

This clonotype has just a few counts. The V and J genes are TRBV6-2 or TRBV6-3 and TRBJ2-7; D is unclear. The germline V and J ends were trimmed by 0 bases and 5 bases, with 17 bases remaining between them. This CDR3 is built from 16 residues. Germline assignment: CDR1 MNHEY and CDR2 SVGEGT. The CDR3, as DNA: TGTGCCAGCAGTTACTCGCGTCTACAGTCATCCCACGAGCAGTACTTC. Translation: CASSYSRLQSSHEQYF.

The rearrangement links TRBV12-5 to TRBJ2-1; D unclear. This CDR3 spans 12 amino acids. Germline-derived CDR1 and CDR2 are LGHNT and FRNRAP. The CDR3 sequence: CASNRVGDEQFF. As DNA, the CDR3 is TGTGCCAGCAACCGGGTCGGCGATGAGCAGTTCTTC.

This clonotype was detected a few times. CDR3 in DNA: TGCGCCAGCAGCTTGGCCACTAGACTTGAGCAGTACTTC. Translating it yields CASSLATRLEQYF. The V and J genes are TRBV5-1 and TRBJ2-7; a possible D gene is TRBD2 (5 bases). V lost 0 bases and J 7 bases, leaving 11 bases between the germline ends. The CDR3 has 13 residues. Germline V gene sequence: CDR1 SGHRS, CDR2 YFSETQ.

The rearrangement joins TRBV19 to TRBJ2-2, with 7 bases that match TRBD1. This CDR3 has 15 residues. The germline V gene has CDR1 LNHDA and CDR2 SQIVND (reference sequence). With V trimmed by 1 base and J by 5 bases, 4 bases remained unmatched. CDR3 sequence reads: CASSIAGRGTGELFF. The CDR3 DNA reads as TGTGCCAGTAGTATAGCGGGCAGGGGGACCGGGGAGCTGTTTTTT.

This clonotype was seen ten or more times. The CDR3 sequence: CASSRTREAFF. CDR3 nucleotides: TGTGCCAGCAGCCGTACTCGAGAAGCTTTCTTT. V gene TRBV28 combines with J gene TRBJ1-1; D gene unclear. The CDR3 length is 11 residues. The germline V gene encodes CDR1 MDHEN and CDR2 SYDVKM. V lost 6 bases and J lost 8, with 10 bases in between.

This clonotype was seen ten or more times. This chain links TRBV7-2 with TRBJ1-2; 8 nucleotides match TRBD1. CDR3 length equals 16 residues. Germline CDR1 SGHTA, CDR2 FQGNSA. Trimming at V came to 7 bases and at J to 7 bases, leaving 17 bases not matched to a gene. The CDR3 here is CASNLLGGQDFSGYTF. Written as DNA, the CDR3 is TGTGCCAGCAACCTCCTGGGGGGACAGGACTTTTCTGGCTACACCTTC.

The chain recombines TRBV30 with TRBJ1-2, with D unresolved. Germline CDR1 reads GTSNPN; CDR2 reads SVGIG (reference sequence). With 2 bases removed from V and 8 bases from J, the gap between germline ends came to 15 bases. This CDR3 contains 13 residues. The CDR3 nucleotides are TGTGCCTGGAGTCCTCGGGTTTCTGGAGGCTACACCTTC. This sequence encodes CAWSPRVSGGYTF.

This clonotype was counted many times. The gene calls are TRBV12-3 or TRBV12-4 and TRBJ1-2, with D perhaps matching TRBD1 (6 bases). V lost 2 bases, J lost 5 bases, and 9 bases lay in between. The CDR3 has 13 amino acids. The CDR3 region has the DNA TGTGCCAGCAGTTTAAGGAGGGGGTATGGCTACACCTTC. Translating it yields CASSLRRGYGYTF.

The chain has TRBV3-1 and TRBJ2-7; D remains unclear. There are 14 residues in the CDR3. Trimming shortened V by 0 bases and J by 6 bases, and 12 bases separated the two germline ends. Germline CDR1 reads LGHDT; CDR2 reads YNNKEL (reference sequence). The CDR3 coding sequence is TGTGCCAGCAGCCAAGAACAACCGCCGTTCGAGCAGTACTTC. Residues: CASSQEQPPFEQYF.

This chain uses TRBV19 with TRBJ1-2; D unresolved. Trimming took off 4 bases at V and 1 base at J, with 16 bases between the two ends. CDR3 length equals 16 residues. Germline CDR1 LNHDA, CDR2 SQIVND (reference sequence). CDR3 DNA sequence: TGTGCCAGTAGTACGTATCAGGAGGGAGTTAACTATGGCTACACCTTC. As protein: CASSTYQEGVNYGYTF.

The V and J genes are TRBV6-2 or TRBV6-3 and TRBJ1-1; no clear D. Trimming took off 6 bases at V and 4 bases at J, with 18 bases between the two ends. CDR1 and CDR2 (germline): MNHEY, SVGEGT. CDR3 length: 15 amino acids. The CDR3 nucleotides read TGTGCCAGCAGACCCTTTCACTCGGGCGCCACTGAAGCTTTCTTT. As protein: CASRPFHSGATEAFF.

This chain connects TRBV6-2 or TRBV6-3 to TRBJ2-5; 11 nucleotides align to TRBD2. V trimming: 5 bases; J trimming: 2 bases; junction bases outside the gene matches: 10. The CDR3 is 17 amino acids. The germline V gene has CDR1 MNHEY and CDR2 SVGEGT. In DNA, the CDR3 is TGTGCCAGCAGTGGGACTAGCGGCGGATGGGGACAAGAGACCCAGTACTTC. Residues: CASSGTSGGWGQETQYF.

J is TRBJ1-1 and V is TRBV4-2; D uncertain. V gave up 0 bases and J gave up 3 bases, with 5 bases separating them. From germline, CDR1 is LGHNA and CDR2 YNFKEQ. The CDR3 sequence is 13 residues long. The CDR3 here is CASSQERDTEAFF. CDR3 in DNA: TGTGCCAGCAGCCAAGAGCGAGACACTGAAGCTTTCTTT.

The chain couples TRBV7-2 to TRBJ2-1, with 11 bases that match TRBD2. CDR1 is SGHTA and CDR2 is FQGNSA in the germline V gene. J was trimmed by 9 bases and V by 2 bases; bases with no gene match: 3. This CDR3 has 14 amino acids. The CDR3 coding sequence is TGTGCCAGCAGCTTACTAGCGGGAGGTTCTGAGCAGTTCTTC. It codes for CASSLLAGGSEQFF.

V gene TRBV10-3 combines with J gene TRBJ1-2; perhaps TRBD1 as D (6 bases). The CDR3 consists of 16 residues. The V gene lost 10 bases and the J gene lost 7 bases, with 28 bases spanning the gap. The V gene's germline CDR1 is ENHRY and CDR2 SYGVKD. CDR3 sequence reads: CATRSRGATLDRGYTF. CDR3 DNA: TGTGCCACCCGAAGCAGGGGCGCCACCCTTGATCGTGGCTACACCTTC.

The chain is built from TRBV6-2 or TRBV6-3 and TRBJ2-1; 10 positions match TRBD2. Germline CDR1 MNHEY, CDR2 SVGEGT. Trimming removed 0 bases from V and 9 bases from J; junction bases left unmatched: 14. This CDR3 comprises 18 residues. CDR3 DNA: TGTGCCAGCAGTTACTCGATAAGCGGGAGGGCCTTATACTTTGAGCAGTTCTTC. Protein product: CASSYSISGRALYFEQFF.

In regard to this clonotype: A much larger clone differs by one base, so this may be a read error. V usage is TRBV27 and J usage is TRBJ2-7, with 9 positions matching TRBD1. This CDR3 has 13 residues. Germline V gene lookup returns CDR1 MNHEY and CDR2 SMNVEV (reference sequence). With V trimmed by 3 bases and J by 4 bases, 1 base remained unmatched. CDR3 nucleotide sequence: TGTGCCAGCAGTTTCGGGACAGGGTACGAGCAGTACTTC. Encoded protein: CASSFGTGYEQYF.